This is a list of T cell receptor beta chains from one sample in a study of T-cell reconstitution after alpha-beta-depleted transplantation in children. TCRdb analysed the PCR reads with MiXCR anew, one entry per CDR3 protein. The sample includes a few hundred thousand distinct CDR3 sequences, around 13% of them seen just once. Sequencing used PBMCs, mostly from graft donor cells, obtained 360 days after TCRalphabeta/CD19-depleted stem cell transplant. The receptors originated from a male patient between 10 and 17 years old who had a stem cell transplant for acute myeloid leukemia, so the T cells may come from the graft donor. The CDR3 runs from the conserved cysteine through the conserved F or W. The D gene is left open where the match is weak. Only some rows state a clone size, as once, few, many or a class for expanded clones.

v_call	d_call	j_call	clone_size	cdr3_nt	cdr3_aa
TRBV4-3	-	TRBJ2-3	many	TGCGCCAGCAGCCAAGAAGGACGGCAAGATACGCAGTATTTT	CASSQEGRQDTQYF
TRBV20-1	TRBD2	TRBJ2-7	-	TGCAGTGCTACCCCCGGGACTAGCAAGACCGAGCAGTACTTC	CSATPGTSKTEQYF
TRBV24-1	TRBD2	TRBJ2-1	many	TGTGCCACCAGTGATGTCGGGACTAACGGGTACAATGAGCAGTTCTTC	CATSDVGTNGYNEQFF
TRBV2	TRBD1	TRBJ2-6	few	TGTGCCAGCCGAGGGACCGGGACAGGGACATCTGGGGCCAACGTCCTGACTTTC	CASRGTGTGTSGANVLTF
TRBV20-1	TRBD2	TRBJ2-5	few	TGCAGTGCTAGAGATTCGGGTCCGGGAGGGGTATCAGAGACCCAGTACTTC	CSARDSGPGGVSETQYF
TRBV9	-	TRBJ2-2	-	TGTGCCAGCAGCGCCTCGGTGGCGAACACCGGGGAGCTGTTTTTT	CASSASVANTGELFF
TRBV20-1	-	TRBJ2-3	few	TGCAGTGCTAGAGAGAGCGGGTTCACAGATACGCAGTATTTT	CSARESGFTDTQYF
TRBV14	-	TRBJ2-7	many	TGTGCCAGCAGCCAAGTGGGTCCTTACGAGCAGTACTTC	CASSQVGPYEQYF
TRBV5-6	-	TRBJ2-7	few	TGTGCCAGCAGCTTGACGCCCTGGGGCTCCTACGAGCAGTACTTC	CASSLTPWGSYEQYF
TRBV20-1	-	TRBJ2-2	few	TGCAGTGCTAGAAGTCTAGTGGGTCACGGGGAGCTGTTTTTT	CSARSLVGHGELFF
TRBV28	-	TRBJ1-2	-	TGTGCCAGCAGCTCACCCTATGGCTACACCTTC	CASSSPYGYTF
TRBV10-2	-	TRBJ1-5	many	TGCGCCAGCAGTCACCCGGACAGCTCGGGCAATCAGCCCCAGCATTTT	CASSHPDSSGNQPQHF
TRBV3-1	TRBD1	TRBJ2-7	few	TGTGCCAGCAGCCAAGGGACAGGGCCCTACGAGCAGTACTTC	CASSQGTGPYEQYF
TRBV28	-	TRBJ1-1	many	TGTGCCAGCGCCTGGAACGCCGAAGCTTTCTTT	CASAWNAEAFF
TRBV20-1	-	TRBJ2-7	many	TGCAGTGCGAGTGGCCTAGCGCTATCCTACGAGCAGTACTTC	CSASGLALSYEQYF
TRBV10-3	TRBD2	TRBJ2-2	many	TGTGCCACCCAGCGGGAGAAGGACACCGGGGAGCTGTTTTTT	CATQREKDTGELFF
TRBV29-1	-	TRBJ2-2	many	TGCAGCGTGGGGCGGACCGCGAACACCGGGGAGCTGTTTTTT	CSVGRTANTGELFF
TRBV4-2	-	TRBJ2-5	-	TGTGCCAGCAGCCAAGAAGTACGTTCCAGCCCGGGGGAGACCCAGTACTTC	CASSQEVRSSPGETQYF
TRBV5-1	-	TRBJ1-3	-	TGCGCCAGCAGCTCGGATTTTTCTCCCGGAAACACCATATATTTT	CASSSDFSPGNTIYF
TRBV6-5	TRBD2	TRBJ2-2	-	TGTGCCAGCAGTTACCCGGGGAGGGGAGGCACCGGGGAGCTGTTTTTT	CASSYPGRGGTGELFF
TRBV2	-	TRBJ2-7	many	TGTGCCAGCACATTGATGAGTGTGGCGGTATCCTACGAGCAGTACTTC	CASTLMSVAVSYEQYF
TRBV7-8	-	TRBJ2-1	few	TGTGCCAGCCTCGCCTCCGGTCTGTCAGTTGGGGAGCAGTTCTTC	CASLASGLSVGEQFF
TRBV12-3/TRBV12-4	-	TRBJ2-7	few	TGTGCCAGCAGTTGGCGGCAGGGAGCGGACGAGCAGTACTTC	CASSWRQGADEQYF
TRBV20-1	TRBD2	TRBJ2-7	-	TGCAGTGCTAGGAGTGGAGTAGCGGGAGTTCAGAACGAGCAGTACTTC	CSARSGVAGVQNEQYF